This paragraph covers one T cell receptor beta chain sequence. This clonotype was recorded once. The antigen it recognizes is unknown. No quality values exist for individual bases; no much larger clone is one base distant. These data are taken from a study of blood T cells in healthy people across ages (dated by TCRdb to the mid-2010s). At the level of the whole study: In model experiments, template switching captured about one uniquely barcoded TCR beta cDNA molecule for every two T cells. To avoid experimental bias, donors of different ages were distributed randomly across sequencing lanes. Two additional independent replicas of 1 million unique cDNA reads from the same blood draw were analyzed for two donors (one aged 18 to 29 and one aged 80 or older). Using deep sequencing normalized with unique cDNA molecular identifiers, the study measured how TCR beta repertoire diversity changes with age. The donors were divided into four age groups: young (average approximately 16 years), middle-aged (over 35), aged (approximately 62) and long-lived (approximately 74).

The roughly 39 donors, aged roughly 6 to 95 years, were systemically healthy Caucasian individuals from Russia. Each donor gave around 9.8 milliliters of peripheral blood, collected into EDTA-treated Vacutainer tubes. PBMCs were isolated by Ficoll-Paque density-gradient centrifugation, with at least 6 million obtained per sample. Total RNA, at least 5 micrograms per sample, was extracted from PBMCs with Trizol reagent. Naive CD45RAhigh/CD27high T cell percentages were measured by flow cytometry on a PBMC aliquot from every donor. CDR1 and CDR2 are read off the germline V gene (reference sequence) as PRHDT and FYEKMQ. V loses 5 bases, J loses 0 bases, and the germline ends lie 14 bases apart. Reading from cysteine to phenylalanine, the CDR3 counts 16 amino acids. This entry keeps only the CDR3 DNA: 48 bases, framed from base 1. The protocol used for the library was 5' RACE. Sequencing instrument: Illumina HiSeq 2500. A second PCR of roughly 7 to 11 cycles was run with a J-beta primer mix and a sample-barcoded 5' primer. A unique molecular identifier was introduced onto each TCR beta cDNA molecule by a template-switch 5' adaptor carrying 12 random nucleotides. Each sample yielded at least 2.5 million CDR3-containing paired-end reads. First-strand cDNA synthesis was performed from all RNA using the Mint cDNA synthesis kit, with priming by a TRBC-specific oligonucleotide. Following uracil-DNA glycosylase treatment, a first 18-cycle PCR with universal primers M1SS and BC2_uni_R was performed on all cDNA. In the source study's methods: For normalization, 1 million high-quality reads, each with a distinct molecular identifier, were randomly selected from each sample. Reads with shared molecular identifiers were discarded instead of being binned into consensus sequences. MiTCR, with a Q25 quality threshold and the strictest error-elimination algorithm, was used for CDR3 identification, clonotype clustering and error correction. A nonparametric unseen species model with Euler transformation was used to estimate lower-bound total TCR beta diversity. Using fastp trimming at Q25 and MiXCR clonotype assembly, TCRdb reanalyzed the public sequencing data and kept in-frame beta chains. Each record represents a unique CDR3 protein, reported with the most common genes and DNA among its rows. TCRdb, not the original authors, processed these V and J calls. This sample gives 1,300,000 or so distinct CDR3 sequences in total; almost 60% of them show up just once. The ten largest account for under 8.5% of the sample.

Findings and caveats that apply to the study as a whole: Estimates of total diversity based on one million sequenced T cells were considered lower bounds and underestimates. Because profiling used bulk unsorted PBMCs, naive and antigen-experienced compartments could not be compared conclusively. Because donor CMV infection status was unknown, age-related changes in expanded clonotypes were potentially confounded. The long-lived group showed more naive CD4+ T cells, fewer expanded clones and increased TCR diversity than the aged group, suggesting age selection. As age increased, observed TCR beta diversity per million T cells dropped in a roughly linear way, and a significant reduction was already evident by age 40. There was a strong correlation between observed TCR beta diversity and the percentage of naive T cells measured by flow cytometry.

The rearranged segments are TRBV13 and TRBJ2-4; the D gene is possibly TRBD2, with 6 bases matching. Input material: blood. This clonotype originated in a man between 18 and 35 years old in good health. At the DNA level, the sequence is TGTGCCAGCAGCGCATCTCTGGGACTAGCCAAAAACATTCAGTACTTC. This translates into CASSASLGLAKNIQYF.